Presented here are 18 T cell receptor beta chains from one specimen sequenced in a study of response to subunit inactivated influenza vaccine (dated by TCRdb to the late 2010s). Receptors were amplified or captured by RT-PCR. The instrument was an Illumina HiSeq 2500. TCRdb redid the processing of the public reads, applying fastp at Q25 and MiXCR, and retained in-frame beta chains. Every entry covers one CDR3 protein and lists the most common genes and DNA from its rows. This sample comprises a few hundred thousand distinct CDR3 sequences, about 20% of them detected only once. The ten largest clones capture 10% of the sample. The sample here was PBMCs from blood, taken about 19 months after vaccination. These receptors came from a man between 50 and 70 years old who received an inactivated influenza vaccine. Donor details come from another sample of the same person, matched by shared clones.

The gene calls are TRBV6-5 and TRBJ2-1; no firm D call. Trimming took off 0 bases at V and 1 base at J, with 7 bases between the two ends. The CDR3 is made up of 15 amino acids. The germline CDR1 and CDR2 sequences are MNHEY and SVGAGI. The CDR3 nucleotides read TGTGCCAGCAGTTACTCGACATCTTCCTACAATGAGCAGTTCTTC. Translation gives CASSYSTSSYNEQFF.

In this sample, this clonotype turned up a few times. This chain uses TRBV7-9 with TRBJ2-5; a weak D match, TRBD1 (6 bases). V lost 0 bases to trimming and J lost 6 bases, with 8 bases between them. The germline V gene has CDR1 SEHNR and CDR2 FQNEAQ (reference sequence). This CDR3 region has 13 residues. The CDR3 loop reads CASSLAGAKTQYF. CDR3 DNA: TGTGCCAGCAGCTTAGCGGGGGCGAAGACCCAGTACTTC.

This chain uses TRBV27 with TRBJ2-4; D might be TRBD1 (5 bases). This CDR3 is built from 15 residues. V was clipped by 3 bases and J by 0 bases, with 9 bases between them. CDR1 and CDR2 (germline): MNHEY, SMNVEV (reference sequence). CDR3 region: CASSLGPLAKNIQYF. The CDR3 DNA follows: TGTGCCAGCAGTTTGGGGCCTCTAGCCAAAAACATTCAGTACTTC.

The V and J genes are TRBV7-2 and TRBJ1-2; D ambiguous. Germline CDR1 and CDR2: SGHTA and FQGNSA. The V end lost 5 bases, the J end lost 2 bases, and 9 bases lay between the germline ends. This CDR3 spans 13 amino acids. The CDR3 here is CASSPSTNYGYTF. The CDR3 bases are TGTGCCAGCAGCCCCTCCACCAACTATGGCTACACCTTC.

The chain employs TRBV20-1 and TRBJ1-5, with TRBD1 matching over 10 bases. Per the germline V gene, CDR1 is DFQATT and CDR2 is SNEGSKA (reference sequence). This CDR3 spans 14 amino acids. J lost 4 bases, V lost 3 bases, and 3 bases had no gene match. The CDR3 DNA reads as TGCAGTGCTAGGGGACAGGGGAGGAATCAGCCCCAGCATTTT. This translates into CSARGQGRNQPQHF.

The rearrangement links TRBV7-9 to TRBJ1-3; TRBD1 might be the D (6 bases). V was pared by 6 bases and J by 0 bases, with 12 bases between. In germline, CDR1 is SEHNR, CDR2 FQNEAQ (reference sequence). This CDR3 has 15 residues. The CDR3 here is CASSPTGDSGNTIYF. DNA for the CDR3: TGTGCCAGCAGTCCGACAGGAGACTCTGGAAACACCATATATTTT. The full variable domain, rest sourced from reference TRBV7-9 and TRBJ1-3, is DTGVSQNPRHKITKRGQNVTFRCDPISEHNRLYWYRQTLGQGPEFLTYFQNEAQLEKSRLLSDRFSAERPKGSFSTLEIQRTEQGDSAMYLCASSPTGDSGNTIYFGEGSWLTVV.

Here the CDR3 reads CATTNGGGRNEQFF. The DNA of the CDR3 is TGTGCCACTACGAACGGGGGGGGCCGTAATGAGCAGTTCTTC. The chain combines TRBV15 with TRBJ2-1; 8 bases align to TRBD2. Germline CDR1 and CDR2: LNHNV and YYDKDF (reference sequence). The CDR3 runs to 14 residues. Trimming took 9 bases from V and 7 from J; bases not matched to a gene: 11.

On this clonotype itself: One junction end does not reproduce the germline sequence, and a read error may be involved. V usage is TRBV20-1 and J usage is TRBJ2-7, with 8 bases lining up with TRBD2. This CDR3 is built from 14 residues. From germline, CDR1 is DFQATT and CDR2 SNEGSKA (reference sequence). CDR3 in amino acids: CSATTSGRAYEKYF. The CDR3, as DNA: TGCAGTGCAACCACTAGCGGAAGAGCTTACGAGAAGTACTTC.

For the CDR3, the DNA is TGTGCCAGCAGCTCGGGACAGCCCACAGATACGCAGTATTTT. It is translated as CASSSGQPTDTQYF. This sequence joins TRBV5-5 and TRBJ2-3; TRBD1 aligns across 7 bases. The CDR3 totals 14 residues. Germline CDR1 is SGHKS and CDR2 is YYEKEE (reference sequence). J was trimmed by 2 bases and V by 3 bases; bases with no gene match: 3.

J is TRBJ2-1 and V is TRBV5-1, with D possibly matching TRBD1 (5 bases). Between the trimmed V and J ends, which lost 0 bases and 3 bases, there was a span of 10 bases. Germline lookup yields CDR1 SGHRS and CDR2 YFSETQ. This CDR3 has 15 amino acids. CDR3 DNA: TGCGCCAGCAGCTTGGGGGGCTCCCACTACAATGAGCAGTTCTTC. It codes for CASSLGGSHYNEQFF.

V and J are TRBV24-1 and TRBJ2-1; possible D gene TRBD2, 5 bases. The CDR3 length is 14 residues. V lost 2 bases and J 6 bases, leaving 10 bases between the germline ends. Germline V gene data show CDR1 as KGHDR and CDR2 as SFDVKD. The CDR3 region is CATSDWHRGNEQFF. As DNA, the CDR3 is TGTGCCACCAGTGATTGGCACCGGGGCAATGAGCAGTTCTTC.

Only a few counts were recorded for this clonotype. J is TRBJ2-2 and V is TRBV19; TRBD1 agrees at 9 bases. The length of the CDR3 is 14 residues. The germline CDR1 and CDR2 sequences are LNHDA and SQIVND (reference sequence). The V segment lost 5 bases and the J segment 3 bases; nucleotides outside the gene matches: 1. The CDR3 DNA is TGTGCCAGTAGTTGGACAGGGGACACCGGGGAGCTGTTTTTT. It is translated as CASSWTGDTGELFF.

The chain couples TRBV5-6 to TRBJ2-6; D is undetermined. Trimming left V 1 base short and J 0 bases short, with 5 bases between. This CDR3 is 15 amino acids long. The germline gives CDR1 SGHDT, CDR2 YYEEEE. CDR3 DNA: TGTGCCAGCAGCTTGAAGTACTCTGGGGCCAACGTCCTGACTTTC. Translating it yields CASSLKYSGANVLTF.

The rearrangement uses TRBV3-1 and TRBJ1-1, with 7 bases fitting TRBD1. Germline V gives CDR1 LGHDT, CDR2 YNNKEL (reference sequence). The CDR3 has 15 residues. With V trimmed by 6 bases and J by 2 bases, 9 bases remained unmatched. The CDR3 sequence: CASRGRGGDNTEAFF. In nucleotides, the CDR3 is TGTGCCAGCAGGGGCCGAGGGGGCGACAACACTGAAGCTTTCTTT.

As DNA, the CDR3 is TGTGCCAGTAGTACCAACCCAGGGGGATACTACGAGCAGTACTTC. Its protein product is CASSTNPGGYYEQYF. This sequence joins TRBV19 and TRBJ2-7; 7 bases are a match to TRBD1. This CDR3 is 15 amino acids long. Germline assignment: CDR1 LNHDA and CDR2 SQIVND (reference sequence). The J segment lost 3 bases and the V segment lost 4 bases, leaving 9 bases of the junction unmatched.

The genes are TRBV4-2 and TRBJ1-2; D gene uncertain. The CDR3 loop spans 16 amino acids. V lost 0 bases and J lost 6, with 17 bases in between. CDR1 is LGHNA, CDR2 YNFKEQ, per germline. The CDR3 DNA follows: TGTGCCAGCAGCCAAGATCGTGTGAAGGGAGGAAATGGCTACACCTTC. Protein sequence: CASSQDRVKGGNGYTF.

The chain employs TRBV5-1 and TRBJ2-7; 7 bases fit TRBD1. The CDR3 runs 14 residues. The V gene end was trimmed by 4 bases and the J gene end by 3 bases; junction bases not matched to a gene: 7. Germline-derived CDR1 and CDR2 are SGHRS and YFSETQ. CDR3 nucleotides: TGCGCCAGCAGCACGGACAGGCTTGACTACGAGCAGTACTTC. Translation: CASSTDRLDYEQYF.

The V gene is TRBV4-3, the J gene TRBJ2-7; D is possibly TRBD1 (5 bases). From germline, CDR1 is LGHNA and CDR2 YSLEER. Trimming took off 0 bases at V and 3 bases at J, with 9 bases between the two ends. The CDR3 has 14 residues. The chain's CDR3 is CASSQEAGIYEQYF. The CDR3 DNA is TGCGCCAGCAGCCAAGAAGCAGGGATCTACGAGCAGTACTTC.